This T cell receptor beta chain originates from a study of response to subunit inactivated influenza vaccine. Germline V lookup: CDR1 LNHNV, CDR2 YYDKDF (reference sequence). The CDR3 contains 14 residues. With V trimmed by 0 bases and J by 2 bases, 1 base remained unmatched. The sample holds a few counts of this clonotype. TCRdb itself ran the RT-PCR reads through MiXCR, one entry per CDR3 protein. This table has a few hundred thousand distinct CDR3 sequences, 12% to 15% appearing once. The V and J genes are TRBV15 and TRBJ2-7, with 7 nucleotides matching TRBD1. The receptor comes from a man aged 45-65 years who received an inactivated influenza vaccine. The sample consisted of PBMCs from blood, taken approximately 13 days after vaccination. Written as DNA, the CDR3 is TGTGCCACCAGCAGAGAAACAGGGGCCTACGAGCAGTACTTC. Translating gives CATSRETGAYEQYF.